What follows are 7 T cell receptor beta chains derived from one specimen sequenced in a study of T cells in Graves' hyperthyroidism and ophthalmopathy. RNA transcripts served as the template for amplifying TCR beta CDR3 regions. The HTBI primer set drove a first-round RT-PCR of the TCR CDR3. TCRdb ran MiXCR on the multiplex PCR reads and lists one entry per CDR3 protein. The profile shows 500,000 to 800,000 distinct CDR3 sequences, less than 45% of them singletons. The sample was peripheral blood or thyroid tissue (not recorded which). These receptor sequences come from an adult man with Graves' disease, either hyperthyroidism or ophthalmopathy (not recorded which).

This clonotype was observed many times. V gene TRBV25-1 combines with J gene TRBJ1-4; TRBD1 matches at 8 bases. Germline V gene data show CDR1 as MGHDK and CDR2 as SYGVNS. J gave up 5 bases and V 1 base, and 3 bases lay outside the gene matches. The CDR3 runs to 15 residues. The CDR3 spells CASSESRTGNEKLFF. The CDR3, as DNA: TGTGCCAGCAGTGAATCCCGGACAGGGAATGAAAAACTGTTTTTT.

The chain links TRBV2 to TRBJ1-5; 10 positions agree with TRBD1. The CDR3 is 15 residues long. Germline loops: CDR1 SNHLY, CDR2 FYNNEI. V lost 2 bases and J lost 7; bases outside the gene matches: 5. The CDR3 region has the DNA TGTGCCAGCAGTGAATTAGGACAGGGGGGACAGCCCCAGCATTTT. It is translated as CASSELGQGGQPQHF.

This sequence joins TRBV9 and TRBJ1-5, with D perhaps matching TRBD1 (6 bases). The CDR3 totals 15 residues. CDR1 and CDR2 (germline): SGDLS, YYNGEE. Between the trimmed V and J ends, which lost 3 bases and 0 bases, there was a span of 10 bases. CDR3 amino acids: CASSAGGNSNQPQHF. The DNA of the CDR3 is TGTGCCAGCAGCGCGGGGGGCAATAGCAATCAGCCCCAGCATTTT.

This clonotype has ten or more counts. V usage is TRBV24-1 and J usage is TRBJ1-5; 7 positions match TRBD1. This CDR3 comprises 14 residues. Trimming took 4 bases from V and 3 from J; bases not matched to a gene: 2. The germline V gene encodes CDR1 KGHDR and CDR2 SFDVKD. CDR3 protein: CATSETGDNQPQHF. For the CDR3, the DNA is TGTGCCACCAGTGAAACAGGGGACAATCAGCCCCAGCATTTT.

Turning to this clonotype: Sequence at one end of the junction differs from germline and may be a read error. The J gene is TRBJ1-5, the V gene TRBV15, with 8 bases matching TRBD1. The germline gives CDR1 LNHNV, CDR2 YYDKDF (reference sequence). The CDR3 consists of 15 residues. The CDR3 region has the DNA TGTGCCACCAGCAGTGGACAGGGTGGGAATCAGCCCCGGCATTTT. Translated: CATSSGQGGNQPRHF.

Of note for this clonotype: A junction boundary mismatches the germline segment, possibly from a read error. The genes are TRBV24-1 and TRBJ1-2; TRBD1 agrees at 9 bases. Germline CDR1 is KGHDR and CDR2 is SFDVKD. The CDR3 totals 16 residues. The CDR3 coding sequence is TGTGCCACCAGTGATTCCCGGACAGGGGAAAGATATGGCCACACCTTC. Amino acids: CATSDSRTGERYGHTF.

The chain carries TRBV29-1 and TRBJ2-5, with D possibly matching TRBD1 (5 bases). V gave up 7 bases and J gave up 1 base, with 13 bases separating them. Germline loops: CDR1 SQVTM, CDR2 ANQGSEA. The CDR3 is 13 residues long. DNA of the CDR3: TGCAGCGCCCAAGGGGTTGGCCAAGAGACCCAGTACTTC. Translating it yields CSAQGVGQETQYF.